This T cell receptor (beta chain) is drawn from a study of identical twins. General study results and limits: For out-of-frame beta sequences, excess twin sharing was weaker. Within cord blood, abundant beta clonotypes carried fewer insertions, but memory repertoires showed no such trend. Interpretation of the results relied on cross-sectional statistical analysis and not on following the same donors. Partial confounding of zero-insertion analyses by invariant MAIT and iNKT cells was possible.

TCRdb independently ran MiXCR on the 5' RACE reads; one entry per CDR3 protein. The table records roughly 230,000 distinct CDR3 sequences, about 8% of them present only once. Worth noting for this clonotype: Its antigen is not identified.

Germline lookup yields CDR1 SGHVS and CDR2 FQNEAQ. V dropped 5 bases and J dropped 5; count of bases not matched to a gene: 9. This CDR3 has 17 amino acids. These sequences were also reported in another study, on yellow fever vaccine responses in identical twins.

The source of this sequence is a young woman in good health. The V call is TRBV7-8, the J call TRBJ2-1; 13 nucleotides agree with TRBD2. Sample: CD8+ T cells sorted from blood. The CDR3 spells CASSPAGLAGANNEQFF. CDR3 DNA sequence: TGTGCCAGCAGCCCAGCCGGACTAGCGGGAGCGAACAATGAGCAGTTCTTC.